This T cell receptor beta chain was sequenced during a study of regulatory and conventional T cells in RAG deficiency. Study results and caveats: Omenn syndrome and CID/AS patients had about 100-fold fewer unique Treg TCR beta sequences, versus 8 to 10-fold elsewhere. Shannon entropy fell and Simpson indices rose in RAG-deficient patients. Patient subsets had shorter CDR3s; Omenn Treg-Tconv overlap exceeded 75%.

Blood CD4+ CD25-low CD127-high conventional T cells supplied the genomic DNA template. Profiling relied on immunoSEQ multiplex PCR, and the TCRdb table lists in-frame clones only, not all of them. The table shows more than 20,000 clones, with around 95% occurring only once. With regard to this clone: What it recognizes is unknown.

CDR1 and CDR2 from the germline V gene are SGHTA and FQGNSA. The CDR3 consists of 15 residues. Unmatched junction bases numbered 8, after V lost 5 bases and J lost 4 bases. The same sample was also studied in work on regulatory T cells. Turning to that study: Amplification used 52 TRBV primers and 13 TRBJ primers. In patients, unique TRB V-J pairs were restricted and V/J usage skewed, especially in Tregs.

The chain has TRBV7-2 and TRBJ2-1, with TRBD1 matching 7 bases. Sequences were obtained from CD25- CD4+ T cells sorted from blood. The clonotype originates from a human donor in good health. CDR3 in amino acids: CASSPEGAVYNEQFF. CDR3 in DNA: TGTGCCAGCAGCCCTGAGGGGGCAGTATACAATGAGCAGTTCTTC.